The rows below give T cell receptor beta chains drawn from one sample of a study of blood T cell repertoires in COVID-19. Assay used: immunoSEQ multiplex PCR; TCRdb lists only in-frame clones, some missing. Here the sample spans 130,000 to 150,000 clones, approximately 86% being singletons. The sequenced material came from peripheral blood. These TCRs come from a woman aged 45-60 years with acute or convalescent COVID-19. The CDR3 runs from the conserved cysteine through the conserved F or W. The D gene is left open where the match is weak. Expanded clones get a size class; other rows say once, few or many, or leave the size out.

J gene,V gene,D gene,clone size,CDR3 DNA,CDR3 protein
TRBJ1-1,TRBV28,.,.,TGTGCCAGCCCCCCCGGGATCCTCACTGAAGCTTTCTTT,CASPPGILTEAFF
TRBJ2-1,TRBV13,TRBD2,.,TGTGCCAGCAGCTTAGGCGGGAGGGCGGTCAATGAGCAGTTCTTC,CASSLGGRAVNEQFF
TRBJ1-1,TRBV29-1,.,.,TGCAGCGTTGCAGATCGGCAGGGGCGCAGCACTGAAGCTTTCTTT,CSVADRQGRSTEAFF
TRBJ2-7,TRBV6-5,.,.,TGTGCCAGCACCTACGACAGAGCCTACGAGCAGTACTTC,CASTYDRAYEQYF
TRBJ2-3,TRBV7-3,TRBD2,.,TGTGCCAGCAGACCACTTAGCGGGAGTAAGTCGGGCACAGATACGCAGTATTTT,CASRPLSGSKSGTDTQYF
TRBJ1-1,TRBV4-1,TRBD1,.,TGCGCCAGCAGCCAAGTGAAGAGGACAGGGGGCACTGAAGCTTTCTTT,CASSQVKRTGGTEAFF
TRBJ2-7,TRBV11-2,TRBD1,once,TGTGCCAGCAGTCCCGGGACAGGCTTCCAAGGGGACTACGAGCAGTACTTC,CASSPGTGFQGDYEQYF
TRBJ2-5,TRBV30,.,.,TGTGCCTGGAGTGTGGTAGCTCTCGAGACCCAGTACTTC,CAWSVVALETQYF
TRBJ1-6,TRBV10-3,.,.,TGTGCCATCAGGGGGGGAGGACATAATATTTCACCCCTCCACTTT,CAIRGGGHNISPLHF
TRBJ1-1,TRBV19,.,.,TGTGCCAGTAGTACAGAGGGAGCGGGCACTGAAGCTTTCTTT,CASSTEGAGTEAFF
TRBJ2-1,TRBV7-3,.,.,TGTGCCAGCAGCCCCCGCGCGGCTGGCGGCCTTAACCCCAACAATGAGCAGTTCTTC,CASSPRAAGGLNPNNEQFF
TRBJ1-1,TRBV5-4,.,.,TGTGCCAGCAGCTTTGGGGGGGGCACTGAAGCTTTCTTT,CASSFGGGTEAFF
TRBJ2-5,TRBV7-6,.,.,TGTGCCAGCAGCTTAGCCGGGAACCAAGAGACCCAGTACTTC,CASSLAGNQETQYF
TRBJ2-1,TRBV6-1,TRBD1,.,TGTGCCAGCAGTGAATTTTCGGCAGGGGGTAATGAGCAGTTCTTC,CASSEFSAGGNEQFF
TRBJ2-2,TRBV7-3,TRBD2,.,TGTGCCAGCAGCCACCCGGCTAGCGGGAGGGCCACTTCCGTCGGGGAGCTGTTTTTT,CASSHPASGRATSVGELFF
TRBJ1-6,TRBV27,TRBD1,.,TGTGCCAGCAGTTTAAGCCCCGGACAGGGGGCGCAGAATTCACCCCTCCACTTT,CASSLSPGQGAQNSPLHF
TRBJ2-5,TRBV11-2,TRBD2,.,TGTGCCAGCAGCATTGGACTAGCGTCCGGAGAGACCCAGTACTTC,CASSIGLASGETQYF
TRBJ2-5,TRBV9,.,.,TGTGCCAGCAGCCCATGGAACGGAGGAAAGGAGACCCAGTACTTC,CASSPWNGGKETQYF
TRBJ2-2,TRBV11-3,TRBD2,few,TGTGCCAGCAGCTCCGGGACTAGCGTTACCGGGGAGCTGTTTTTT,CASSSGTSVTGELFF
TRBJ2-3,TRBV7-2,.,.,TGTGCCAGCAGCTTAGAGAGGCTAGTTACCCCCGATTTT,CASSLERLVTPDF
TRBJ1-1,TRBV7-7,.,.,TGTGCCAGCAGCCAATATCGGGGGGAGGAAGCTTTCTTT,CASSQYRGEEAFF
TRBJ1-1,TRBV19,.,.,TGTGCCAGTAGTAGGGGGGGCTTGAACACTGAAGCTTTCTTT,CASSRGGLNTEAFF
TRBJ2-3,TRBV5-4,TRBD1,.,TGTGCCAGCGAGGGGGCTTCAGATACGCAGTATTTT,CASEGASDTQYF
TRBJ1-1,TRBV3-1/TRBV3-2,TRBD1,few,TGTGCCAGCAGCCGTCCCCTCGAAAGGGGGCGCATCACTGAAGCTTTCTTT,CASSRPLERGRITEAFF
TRBJ1-6,TRBV19,.,.,TGTGCCAGTACCAAGGGGCAGGTTTACTCACCCCTCCACTTT,CASTKGQVYSPLHF
TRBJ2-2,TRBV6-5,.,.,TGTGCCACCCTTTGGGGGCCGGAAACCGGGGAGCTGTTTTTT,CATLWGPETGELFF
TRBJ1-4,TRBV30,TRBD1,.,TGTGCCTGGGGCTCACAGGGGATCCTTGAAAAACTGTTTTTT,CAWGSQGILEKLFF
TRBJ2-3,TRBV12-3/TRBV12-4,.,.,TGTGCCAGCAGTTTAACGAGAGATACGCAGTATTTT,CASSLTRDTQYF